These T cell receptor beta chains were read from a single sample in a study of long-term antiretroviral therapy in people with HIV. This table comes from immunoSEQ multiplex PCR, and its TCRdb copy is limited to in-frame clones, with some not included. Of more than 35,000 clones in the sample, 86% were seen once. Here the sequenced sample was unsorted PBMCs, taken just before starting antiretroviral therapy. Receptors originate from a woman between 18 and 29 years old with HIV. The CDR3 runs from the conserved cysteine through the conserved F or W. The order of the fields is D gene, clone size, V gene, J gene, CDR3 DNA, CDR3 protein. The D gene is left open where the match is weak. Clone size is stated in some rows and not others, as once, few, many or a class when expanded.

-	-	TRBV6-4	TRBJ2-5	TGTGCCAGCAGTGCCTCACAGGGCCAAGAGACCCAGTACTTC	CASSASQGQETQYF
TRBD2	-	TRBV2	TRBJ2-1	TGTGCCAGCAGGAAACTAGCGGGAGAGAGTAATGAGCAGTTCTTC	CASRKLAGESNEQFF
TRBD2	-	TRBV7-3	TRBJ2-1	TGTGCCAGCAGCTTAACTGGCTTTTTGGGGGGGGGCTCCTACAATGAGCAGTTCTTC	CASSLTGFLGGGSYNEQFF
-	-	TRBV5-1	TRBJ1-3	TGCGCCAGCAGCCCGACAGCCGGCTCTGGAAACACCATATATTTT	CASSPTAGSGNTIYF
TRBD1	-	TRBV27	TRBJ2-2	TGTGCCAGCAGTCCTCGGGACAGGGGGCGCGGTGGGAACACCGGGGAGCTGTTTTTT	CASSPRDRGRGGNTGELFF
-	-	TRBV19	TRBJ1-5	TGTGCCAGTAGTCCGGGCGAAGGGAGGAATCAGCCCCAGCATTTT	CASSPGEGRNQPQHF
-	-	TRBV19	TRBJ2-7	TGTGCCAGTAGTATAGAAGGGTACACCAGAGGAGACGAGCAGTACTTC	CASSIEGYTRGDEQYF
-	-	TRBV20-1	TRBJ2-7	TGCAGTGCTAGAGACCCCTACGAGCAGTACTTC	CSARDPYEQYF
-	few	TRBV5-5	TRBJ1-2	TGTGCCAGCAGCGCCGCGGGAGCAACTAACTATGGCTACACCTTC	CASSAAGATNYGYTF
-	-	TRBV15	TRBJ2-3	TGTGCCACCAGCAGGCTTAGAGGGGGTGGTGGTATTACAGATACGCAGTATTTT	CATSRLRGGGGITDTQYF
-	-	TRBV7-2	TRBJ2-7	TGTGCCAGCAGCTCCCGGGACGGGGCCTACGAGCAGTACTTC	CASSSRDGAYEQYF
-	-	TRBV7-6	TRBJ2-3	TGTGCCAGCAGCCCCCAACCCGCAGATACGCAGTATTTT	CASSPQPADTQYF
-	-	TRBV7-9	TRBJ2-7	TGTGCCAGCAGCGAAGCCGGCCAGGCCTCCTACGAGCAGTACTTC	CASSEAGQASYEQYF
TRBD1	-	TRBV25-1	TRBJ2-5	TGTGCCAGCAGAGAACAGGGGGGGACCCAGTACTTC	CASREQGGTQYF
-	-	TRBV11-2	TRBJ2-7	TGTGCCAGCAGCCCCCCCCGCAGGGATAAGGCCACCTACTTC	CASSPPRRDKATYF
-	-	TRBV19	TRBJ2-2	TGTGCCAGTAGCCCCCTGGTGGGGGGCGGCACCGGGGAGCTGTTTTTT	CASSPLVGGGTGELFF
-	-	TRBV5-6	TRBJ2-7	TGTGCCAGCGTAGGCGCCCACGAGCAGTACTTC	CASVGAHEQYF
TRBD2	few	TRBV28	TRBJ2-2	TGTGCCAGCAGTTTTACTAGCGGGATAACCGGGGAGCTGTTTTTT	CASSFTSGITGELFF
TRBD2	-	TRBV6-6	TRBJ2-1	TGTGCCAGCAGTCGACTAGCGGGACTTCACAATGAGCAGTTCTTC	CASSRLAGLHNEQFF
-	-	TRBV27	TRBJ2-1	TGTGCCAGCAGTTTCTCCGGAGTCGCGGAGGGGGAGGACAATGAGCAGTTCTTC	CASSFSGVAEGEDNEQFF
-	-	TRBV6-6	TRBJ1-6	TGTGCCAGCAGTTACTCGCAGGGATCACCCCTCCACTTT	CASSYSQGSPLHF
-	-	TRBV6-6	TRBJ2-7	TGTGCCAGCAGTTTGGACCCCTGGGTTTCCTACGAGCAGTACTTC	CASSLDPWVSYEQYF
TRBD1	-	TRBV6-6	TRBJ1-1	TGTGCCAGCATTATAACAGGGGGGAACACTGAAGCTTTCTTT	CASIITGGNTEAFF
-	-	TRBV27	TRBJ1-1	TGTGCCAGCAGTTTCTCGGGGAGCACTGAAGCTTTCTTT	CASSFSGSTEAFF
-	once	TRBV7-2	TRBJ2-7	TGTGCCAGCAGCTTAGCGCCTGGGGACGAGCAGTACTTC	CASSLAPGDEQYF
-	-	TRBV19	TRBJ1-2	TGTGCCAGTAGTATCTCGGCAGATAATTATGGCTACACCTTC	CASSISADNYGYTF
-	-	TRBV7-3	TRBJ2-1	TGTGCCAGCAGCTTAAAGGGGTGGGGCAACAACAATGAGCAGTTCTTC	CASSLKGWGNNNEQFF
TRBD1	-	TRBV5-4	TRBJ2-4	TGTGCCAGCAGCCAACCAGGGGGCGCGGCCAAAAACATTCAGTACTTC	CASSQPGGAAKNIQYF
TRBD2	-	TRBV11-1	TRBJ2-5	TGTGCCAGCAGCTTAGGAGCTAGCGGGAGGGAAGAGACCCAGTACTTC	CASSLGASGREETQYF
TRBD2	-	TRBV28	TRBJ2-1	TGTGCCAGCAGTGCCGGGACTAGCGGCCAGGGTGGGTACAATGAGCAGTTCTTC	CASSAGTSGQGGYNEQFF
TRBD1	-	TRBV28	TRBJ1-2	TGTGCCAGCAGTACAAGCTCAGGACAGGGCAACTATGGCTACACCTTC	CASSTSSGQGNYGYTF
TRBD2	-	TRBV2	TRBJ2-3	TGTGCCAGCAGCGTGCTTTATCCTGTTGGTAGCGGGAGCACAGATACGCAGTATTTT	CASSVLYPVGSGSTDTQYF
-	few	TRBV6-5	TRBJ1-5	TGTGCCAGCAACCCGGCGGGGGCCGGCAATCAGCCCCAGCATTTT	CASNPAGAGNQPQHF
-	-	TRBV7-3	TRBJ2-7	TGTGCCAGCGGTATTAGGGCCCGGCGGAATCACAATTCCTACGAGCAGTACTTC	CASGIRARRNHNSYEQYF
TRBD2	-	TRBV7-3	TRBJ2-1	TGTGCCAGCAGCTTAACGGGACTAGCGGGAGTTGTGGATGAGCAGTTCTTC	CASSLTGLAGVVDEQFF
-	-	TRBV25-1	TRBJ2-7	TGTGCCAGCAGTGACCTCCCGCGGGGCCTGACCTACGAGCAGTACTTC	CASSDLPRGLTYEQYF
-	-	TRBV7-3	TRBJ2-2	TGTGCCAGCAGCTTCGGGACTCGATACACCGGGGAGCTGTTTTTT	CASSFGTRYTGELFF
-	-	TRBV19	TRBJ2-7	TGTGCCAGTAGCCTGGGACCTACCTACGAGCAGTACTTC	CASSLGPTYEQYF